This T cell receptor (beta chain) came from a study of PD-1 blockade in classical Hodgkin lymphoma. This clone was recorded only once. The patients all showed relapse after autologous stem cell transplantation, while their brentuximab vedotin exposure varied. The repertoire was sequenced with immunoSEQ multiplex PCR; TCRdb's copy has only in-frame clones and lacks some. The sample gives approximately 99,000 clones, roughly nine tenths of which show up once; 15% to 20% is in the top ten. Germline loops: CDR1 KGHSH, CDR2 LQKENI. The V gene lost 8 bases and the J gene lost 1 base, with 14 bases spanning the gap. This CDR3 comprises 14 residues.

The TCR was taken from a human donor with classical Hodgkin lymphoma. Source: peripheral blood mononuclear cells (PBMCs), taken before the second cycle of nivolumab. The chain employs TRBV18 and TRBJ1-1; D is uncertain. This CDR3 reads CASLNAAGNTEAFF. CDR3 DNA: TGTGCCAGCCTCAACGCGGCAGGGAACACTGAAGCTTTCTTT. The variable domain in full, completed from reference TRBV18 and TRBJ1-1, reads NAGVMQNPRHLVRRRGQEARLRCSPMKGHSHVYWYRQLPEEGLKFMVYLQKENIIDESGMPKERFSAEFPKEGPSILRIQQVVRGDSAAYFCASLNAAGNTEAFFGQGTRLTVV.